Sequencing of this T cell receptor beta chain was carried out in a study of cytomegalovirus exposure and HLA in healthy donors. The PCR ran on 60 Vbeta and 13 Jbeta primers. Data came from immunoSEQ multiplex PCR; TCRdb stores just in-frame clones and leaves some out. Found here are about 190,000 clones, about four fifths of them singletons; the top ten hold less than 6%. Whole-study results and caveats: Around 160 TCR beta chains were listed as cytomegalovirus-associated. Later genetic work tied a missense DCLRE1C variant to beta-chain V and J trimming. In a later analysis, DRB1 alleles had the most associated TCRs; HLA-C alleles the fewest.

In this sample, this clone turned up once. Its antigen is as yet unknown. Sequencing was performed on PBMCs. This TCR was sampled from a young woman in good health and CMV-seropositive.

In DNA form, the CDR3 reads TGTGCCAGCAGCTGGGACTACTCCTACAATGAGCAGTTCTTC. It translates to CASSWDYSYNEQFF. The chain carries TRBV5-5 and TRBJ2-1, with 7 positions matching TRBD2. This CDR3 region has 14 residues. V was pared by 3 bases and J by 0 bases, with 0 bases of the junction left unmatched. Germline assignment: CDR1 SGHKS and CDR2 YYEKEE (reference sequence).